This T cell receptor beta chain was recorded in a study of T cells after yellow fever vaccination. Study context: Fractions with few cells were prepared using SMART-Seq v4 Ultra Low Input.

Each CDR3 protein gets one entry after TCRdb re-called the 5' RACE reads with MiXCR. The top ten hold 41% of the sample, which has over 70,000 distinct CDR3 sequences, approximately 7.5% seen once. In germline, CDR1 is MNHEY, CDR2 SMNVEV (reference sequence). The CDR3 extends over 14 amino acids. V was shortened by 8 bases and J by 5 bases, with 17 bases between the two germline ends. Broader study findings: Within FACS-sorted repertoires, abundant clonotypes contaminating from the bulk population could be present. Few clonotypes appeared in both CD4 and CD8 compartments. Post-booster repertoires contained most primary-vaccination clones again (96% CD4, approximately 88% CD8).

In this sample, this clonotype turned up a few times. The target antigen is unknown. The rearrangement links TRBV27 to TRBJ2-3; maybe TRBD2 (6 bases). The TCR comes from a man aged 25 to 40 who received the YFV17D yellow fever vaccine. The starting material was CD8+ T cells sorted from PBMCs, obtained on the day of the yellow fever booster vaccination. The CDR3 sequence is CASRRPGEIDTQYF. For the CDR3, the DNA is TGTGCCAGCCGTCGGCCGGGGGAGATAGATACGCAGTATTTT.